A selection of T cell receptor beta chains follows, all from one sample in a study of response to subunit inactivated influenza vaccine. Each CDR3 protein gets one entry after TCRdb re-called the RT-PCR reads with MiXCR. The table records approximately 480,000 distinct CDR3 sequences, roughly 9.8% of them present only once. This sample comprised PBMCs from blood, obtained 45 days after vaccination. Every receptor here comes from a man aged 50 or older who received an inactivated influenza vaccine. The CDR3 runs from the conserved cysteine through the conserved F or W.

J: TRBJ2-7
V: TRBV6-2/TRBV6-3
CDR3: CASSYSGVYEQYF

J: TRBJ2-2
V: TRBV12-3/TRBV12-4
CDR3: CASRPGSRITGELFF

J: TRBJ2-2
V: TRBV7-2
CDR3: CASSYAGAGATGELFF

J: TRBJ1-5
V: TRBV20-1
CDR3: CSAREGSSQPQHF

J: TRBJ1-5
V: TRBV12-3/TRBV12-4
CDR3: CASHGGAVDQPQHF

J: TRBJ1-1
V: TRBV7-9
CDR3: CASSPNRVEAFF

J: TRBJ2-5
V: TRBV18
CDR3: CASSPASGETQYF

J: TRBJ2-1
V: TRBV29-1
CDR3: CSGEGTTRHNQFF

J: TRBJ1-1
V: TRBV28
CDR3: CASSRPGQGSNTEAFF

J: TRBJ2-4
V: TRBV27
CDR3: CASRPGLAMAKNIQYF

J: TRBJ2-7
V: TRBV20-1
CDR3: CSATAEPITYEQYF

J: TRBJ2-7
V: TRBV28
CDR3: CASSFRREQYF

J: TRBJ1-1
V: TRBV7-3
CDR3: CASSDTGGTEAFF

J: TRBJ2-1
V: TRBV18
CDR3: CASSQLASGGYNEQFF

J: TRBJ1-1
V: TRBV18
CDR3: CASSPPGRAGTEAFF

J: TRBJ2-3
V: TRBV20-1
CDR3: CSAPDRKGADTQYF

J: TRBJ2-1
V: TRBV6-1
CDR3: CASRKTSIYNEQFF

J: TRBJ1-2
V: TRBV20-1
CDR3: CSARGANFGYTF

J: TRBJ1-5
V: TRBV6-2/TRBV6-3
CDR3: CASTLDGNNQPQHF

J: TRBJ2-7
V: TRBV28
CDR3: CASKGQGHEQYF

J: TRBJ2-6
V: TRBV29-1
CDR3: CSVGYGSGANVLTF

J: TRBJ2-6
V: TRBV9
CDR3: CASSFGLAGGSGANVLTF

J: TRBJ1-2
V: TRBV16
CDR3: CASSQNNYGYTF

J: TRBJ2-3
V: TRBV6-1
CDR3: CASSEAGSTDTQYF

J: TRBJ2-7
V: TRBV7-8
CDR3: CASSVTPGQGNEQYF

J: TRBJ2-5
V: TRBV5-1
CDR3: CASTTGGEETQYF

J: TRBJ1-5
V: TRBV20-1
CDR3: CSATRTENQPQHF

J: TRBJ2-7
V: TRBV20-1
CDR3: CSATPLSEQYF

J: TRBJ2-1
V: TRBV5-6
CDR3: CASSPSGDRFNEQFF

J: TRBJ2-2
V: TRBV28
CDR3: CASRDYNTGELFF

J: TRBJ2-5
V: TRBV5-1
CDR3: CASSFRQTQETQYF

J: TRBJ2-3
V: TRBV6-5
CDR3: CASGYKKVTSTDTQYF

J: TRBJ2-5
V: TRBV7-2
CDR3: CASSIQETQYF

J: TRBJ2-1
V: TRBV12-3/TRBV12-4
CDR3: CASSLRRAGEQFF

J: TRBJ2-7
V: TRBV29-1
CDR3: CSGSNSYEQYF

J: TRBJ2-7
V: TRBV6-2/TRBV6-3
CDR3: CASSPGRSGRYYEQYF

J: TRBJ2-1
V: TRBV30
CDR3: CAWAHYNEQFF

J: TRBJ2-3
V: TRBV27
CDR3: CASSASKILSTDTQYF

J: TRBJ2-5
V: TRBV6-1
CDR3: CASNIRDLKFGQYF

J: TRBJ1-2
V: TRBV29-1
CDR3: CSVQHRGHGYTF

J: TRBJ2-7
V: TRBV14
CDR3: CASSSETWTIDEQYF

J: TRBJ1-1
V: TRBV18
CDR3: CASSPRDRGEAFF

J: TRBJ2-1
V: TRBV10-3
CDR3: CAIGMSSGGGEQFF

J: TRBJ2-7
V: TRBV11-2
CDR3: CASSLGGLAGTYEQYF

J: TRBJ2-5
V: TRBV25-1
CDR3: CASSESAGGPGETQYF

J: TRBJ2-4
V: TRBV28
CDR3: CASSTPYISGGEGKNIQYF

J: TRBJ1-5
V: TRBV7-2
CDR3: CASSLGQGLNQPQHF

J: TRBJ2-5
V: TRBV11-1
CDR3: CASSLALRSYQETQYF

J: TRBJ2-3
V: TRBV12-3/TRBV12-4
CDR3: CASSLAGSGADTQYF

J: TRBJ1-4
V: TRBV5-5
CDR3: CASSLLTNEKLFF

J: TRBJ2-2
V: TRBV6-1
CDR3: CAIGAGNTGELFF

J: TRBJ2-5
V: TRBV5-1
CDR3: CASSSDNAQETQYF